The 8 T cell receptor beta chains below all came from one sample that was sequenced in a study of T cell changes during pregnancy in multiple sclerosis. Profiled with immunoSEQ multiplex PCR; TCRdb holds only in-frame clones, not every one. Of fewer than 40,000 clones detected, 90% appear once; the ten largest clones hold around an eighth. The material sequenced was CD8+ T cells from peripheral blood mononuclear cells, taken in the first trimester of pregnancy. The receptors stem from a female donor with multiple sclerosis, enrolled in a pregnancy study.

Relative to its sample, this clone is medium-sized. V gene TRBV19 combines with J gene TRBJ2-1; possibly TRBD2 for D (6 bases). Germline assignment: CDR1 LNHDA and CDR2 SQIVND (reference sequence). The CDR3 loop spans 15 amino acids. V gave up 6 bases and J gave up 6 bases, with 18 bases separating them. This CDR3 reads CASSLPGLPGNEQFF. The CDR3 DNA sequence: TGTGCCAGTAGCCTCCCGGGACTCCCGGGCAATGAGCAGTTCTTC.

V gene TRBV9 combines with J gene TRBJ2-1; TRBD2 is a possible D gene (5 bases). Germline values: CDR1 SGDLS, CDR2 YYNGEE. The CDR3 is 15 amino acids. The V end lost 4 bases, the J end lost 6 bases, and 17 bases lay between the germline ends. As DNA, the CDR3 is TGTGCCAGCAGCCCCCCCCGGACTCCGAGCAATGAGCAGTTCTTC. This encodes CASSPPRTPSNEQFF.

The chain combines TRBV18 with TRBJ1-5, with a weak D call TRBD1 (5 bases). CDR1 is KGHSH, CDR2 LQKENI, per germline. The CDR3 loop spans 12 amino acids. The germline V and J ends were trimmed by 6 bases and 7 bases, with 10 bases remaining between them. CDR3: CASSQGAQPQHF. The CDR3 DNA reads as TGTGCCAGCTCCCAGGGTGCCCAGCCCCAGCATTTT.

The genes are TRBV7-9 and TRBJ2-1; TRBD2 might be the D (6 bases). Germline V lookup: CDR1 SEHNR, CDR2 FQNEAQ (reference sequence). The CDR3 spans 16 residues. The ends were cut back, 5 bases at V and 0 bases at J, with 14 bases in the middle. The CDR3 spells CASSPFTSPSYNEQFF. The DNA for the CDR3 is TGTGCCAGCAGCCCCTTCACTAGCCCCTCCTACAATGAGCAGTTCTTC.

The J gene is TRBJ1-3, the V gene TRBV28; D is possibly TRBD1 (6 bases). Trimming pared 8 bases from V and 4 bases from J, leaving 18 bases between. Germline V gene sequence: CDR1 MDHEN, CDR2 SYDVKM. The CDR3 sequence is 15 residues long. In DNA form, the CDR3 reads TGTGCCAGCTCCCCTATCGTGACAGGAGGAAACACCATATATTTT. Protein product: CASSPIVTGGNTIYF.

The rearrangement joins TRBV5-1 to TRBJ2-1, with D unclear. Trimming removed 0 bases at V and 4 bases at J, with 14 bases between. CDR3 length equals 16 residues. CDR1 is SGHRS, CDR2 YFSETQ, per germline. The CDR3 sequence is CASSLASFTVYNEQFF. The CDR3 DNA reads as TGCGCCAGCAGCTTGGCCTCTTTCACAGTATACAATGAGCAGTTCTTC.

The chain employs TRBV5-4 and TRBJ2-7; 11 bases match TRBD2. Germline V gives CDR1 SGHNT, CDR2 YYREEE (reference sequence). The CDR3 has 16 amino acids. Trimming at V came to 4 bases and at J to 5 bases, leaving 11 bases not matched to a gene. The chain's CDR3 is CASSAGSGRAHNEQYF. DNA for the CDR3: TGTGCCAGCAGCGCCGGTAGCGGGAGGGCTCACAACGAGCAGTACTTC.

The chain carries TRBV19 and TRBJ2-1; 7 positions match TRBD2. Losses at the gene ends were 5 bases for V and 0 bases for J; bases not matched to a gene: 4. Germline V gives CDR1 LNHDA, CDR2 SQIVND (reference sequence). There are 15 residues in the CDR3. The DNA for the CDR3 is TGTGCCAGTAGTGTGACTAGCTTCTCCTACAATGAGCAGTTCTTC. This encodes CASSVTSFSYNEQFF.